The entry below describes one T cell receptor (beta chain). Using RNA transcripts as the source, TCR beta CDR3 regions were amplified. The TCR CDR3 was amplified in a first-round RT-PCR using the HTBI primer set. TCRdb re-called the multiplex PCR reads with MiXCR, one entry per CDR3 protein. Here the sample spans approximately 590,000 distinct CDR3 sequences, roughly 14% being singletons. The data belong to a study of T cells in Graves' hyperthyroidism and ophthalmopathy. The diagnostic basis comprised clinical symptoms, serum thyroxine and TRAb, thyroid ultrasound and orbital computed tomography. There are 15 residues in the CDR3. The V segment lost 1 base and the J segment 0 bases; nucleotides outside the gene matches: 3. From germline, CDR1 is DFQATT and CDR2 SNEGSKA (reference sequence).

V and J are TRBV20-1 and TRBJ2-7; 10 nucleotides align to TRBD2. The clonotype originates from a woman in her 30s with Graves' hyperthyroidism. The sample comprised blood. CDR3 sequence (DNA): TGCAGTGCTAGAGCCTCTAGCGGGAGCTCCTACGAGCAGTACTTC. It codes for CSARASSGSSYEQYF.